This TCR beta chain came from a study of T cells in Graves' hyperthyroidism and ophthalmopathy. From RNA transcripts, TCR beta CDR3 regions were amplified. A first-round RT-PCR of the TCR CDR3 used the HTBI primer set. In TCRdb, the multiplex PCR reads were re-called with MiXCR into one record per CDR3 protein. The sample lists about 410,000 distinct CDR3 sequences, about 14% seen once, with about 18% in the top ten. The germline V gene encodes CDR1 DFQATT and CDR2 SNEGSKA (reference sequence). V was clipped by 6 bases and J by 4 bases, with 13 bases between them. The CDR3 covers 13 residues. Findings of the study overall: Researchers report that a 13 V-J model separated ophthalmopathy from stable hyperthyroidism. Prediction of ophthalmopathy progression came a median approximately 7 months pre-onset.

This clonotype has a count of ten or more. Its antigen is unidentified. The TCR sequence derives from a woman aged 30 to 39 with Graves' ophthalmopathy. Specimen: blood. J is TRBJ1-5 and V is TRBV20-1; tentatively, D is TRBD1 (5 bases). DNA of the CDR3: TGCAGTGCGATCCCTCGGGGGAATCAGCCCCAGCATTTT. This translates into CSAIPRGNQPQHF.